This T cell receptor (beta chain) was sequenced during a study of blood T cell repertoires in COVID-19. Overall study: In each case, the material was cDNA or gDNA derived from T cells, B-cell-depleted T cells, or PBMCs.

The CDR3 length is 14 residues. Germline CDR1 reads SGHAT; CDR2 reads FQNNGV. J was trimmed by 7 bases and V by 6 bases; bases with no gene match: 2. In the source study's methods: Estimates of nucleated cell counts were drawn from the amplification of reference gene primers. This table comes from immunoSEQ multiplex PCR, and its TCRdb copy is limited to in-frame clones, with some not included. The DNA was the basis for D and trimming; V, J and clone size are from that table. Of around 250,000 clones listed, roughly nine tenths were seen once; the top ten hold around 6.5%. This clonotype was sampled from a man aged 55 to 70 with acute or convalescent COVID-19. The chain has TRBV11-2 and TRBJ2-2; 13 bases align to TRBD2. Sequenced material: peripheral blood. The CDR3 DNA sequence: TGTGCCAGCAGGGGACTAGCGGGAATCGGGGAGCTGTTTTTT. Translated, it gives CASRGLAGIGELFF. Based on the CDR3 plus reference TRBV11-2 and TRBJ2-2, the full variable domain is EAGVAQSPRYKIIEKRQSVAFWCNPISGHATLYWYQQILGQGPKLLIQFQNNGVVDDSQLPKDRFSAERLKGVDSTLKIQPAKLEDSAVYLCASRGLAGIGELFFGEGSRLTVL.